This T cell receptor beta chain was observed in a study of early T cells in non-severe SARS-CoV-2 infection. Study as a whole: Sequencing used unsorted whole-blood bulk RNA, so chains lack pairing.

This clonotype was recorded at least ten times. cDNA molecules, individually, were tagged with unique molecular identifiers. TCRdb reprocessed the 5' RACE reads with MiXCR, giving one entry per CDR3 protein. The data contain 68,000 or so distinct CDR3 sequences, 9.5% to 15% of them singletons. The ends lost 0 bases at V and 7 bases at J; junction bases unmatched: 8. Germline lookup yields CDR1 SEHNR and CDR2 FQNEAQ (reference sequence). The CDR3 spans 15 residues. The TCR comes from an adult who was a healthcare worker with PCR-confirmed SARS-CoV-2 infection or an uninfected control (not recorded which). Sequenced input: whole blood. V usage is TRBV7-9 and J usage is TRBJ1-2; 7 positions match TRBD1. The CDR3 here is CASSLAMTGRPGYTF. The CDR3 DNA reads TGTGCCAGCAGCTTAGCGATGACAGGGCGACCTGGCTACACCTTC.